The clone carrying this TCR beta chain was seen a few times. The data were taken from a study of T-cell memory formation after mild COVID-19. TCRdb processed the 5' RACE reads anew with MiXCR; each CDR3 protein has one entry. The data contain roughly 550,000 distinct CDR3 sequences, just over 20% of them singletons. CDR1 and CDR2 from the germline V gene are SEHNR and FQNEAQ (reference sequence). This CDR3 spans 13 amino acids. The V end lost 2 bases, the J end lost 4 bases, and 7 bases lay between the germline ends. The chain recombines TRBV7-9 with TRBJ2-3, with D perhaps matching TRBD2 (5 bases). This clonotype was obtained from an adult woman who had mild COVID-19 (a few samples of this study predate the infection). Cell type and time point are not known. The sample was PBMCs or a T cell subset sorted from them (not recorded which). This CDR3 is CASSLRTSDTQYF. DNA for the CDR3: TGTGCCAGCAGCTTACGGACTTCAGATACGCAGTATTTT.